This T cell receptor beta chain is from a study of control samples from healthy donors and cancer patients. This CDR3 is built from 13 residues. Per the germline V gene, CDR1 is MDHEN and CDR2 is SYDVKM. Profiled with immunoSEQ multiplex PCR; TCRdb holds only in-frame clones, not every one. The table lists about 120,000 clones, approximately 84% of them singletons. This chain connects TRBV28 to TRBJ1-5; 7 bases align to TRBD1. The sequence was obtained from a young man in good health. Input material: blood. DNA of the CDR3: TGTGCGGGGCAGACAGGGAATTATCAGCCCCAGCATTTT. Its translation: CAGQTGNYQPQHF. The variable domain in full, with the rest retrieved from reference TRBV28 and TRBJ1-5, is DVKVTQSSRYLVKRTGEKVFLECVQDMDHENMFWYRQDPGLGLRLIYFSYDVKMKEKGDIPEGYSVSREKKERFSLILESASTNQTSMYLCAGQTGNYQPQHFGDGTRLSIL.